A selection of T cell receptor beta chains follows, all from one sample in a study of human T cells and chemical hapten exposure. A single record per CDR3 protein comes from TCRdb applying MiXCR to the RACE reads. The sample has 200,000 to 300,000 distinct CDR3 sequences; 8.6% are singletons. The sample was whole blood, taken in connection with sensitization to the hapten diphenylcyclopropenone (DPC). Receptor source: a woman between 40 and 55 years old with alopecia areata. Some clones in this sample may be carry-over from other donors' samples. CDR3s include the opening cysteine and the closing phenylalanine or tryptophan. A D gene is named only where the DNA matches it firmly. Expanded clones are given a class, and other clones once, few, many or no size at all.

abundance | len | d_gene | j_gene | v_gene | CDR3aa | CDR3nt
many | 14 | . | TRBJ2-1 | TRBV2 | CASRPGQAYNEQFF | TGTGCCAGCAGACCGGGACAAGCCTACAATGAGCAGTTCTTC
few | 13 | TRBD1 | TRBJ1-5 | TRBV5-1 | CASSPGGDQPQHF | TGCGCCAGCAGCCCAGGGGGAGATCAGCCCCAGCATTTT
. | 13 | . | TRBJ2-3 | TRBV5-1 | CASSWTAGDTQYF | TGCGCCAGCAGCTGGACGGCTGGGGATACGCAGTATTTT
few | 14 | . | TRBJ1-1 | TRBV6-1 | CASSTENMNTEAFF | TGTGCCAGCAGTACGGAGAACATGAACACTGAAGCTTTCTTT
. | 14 | . | TRBJ1-5 | TRBV20-1 | CSATRDLSNQPQHF | TGCAGTGCAACCCGGGACCTTAGCAATCAGCCCCAGCATTTT
many | 13 | TRBD2 | TRBJ2-3 | TRBV20-1 | CSVAGTSTDTQYF | TGCAGTGTAGCGGGAACTAGCACAGATACGCAGTATTTT
. | 13 | . | TRBJ2-2 | TRBV29-1 | CSVDSPSTGELFF | TGCAGCGTTGATAGCCCCTCCACCGGGGAGCTGTTTTTT
. | 14 | TRBD2 | TRBJ2-7 | TRBV4-1 | CASSQREGTYEQYF | TGCGCCAGCAGCCAGCGGGAGGGCACCTACGAGCAGTACTTC
many | 14 | . | TRBJ2-7 | TRBV20-1 | CSARVEGRPYEQYF | TGCAGTGCTAGGGTGGAGGGACGGCCCTACGAGCAGTACTTC
. | 13 | . | TRBJ2-3 | TRBV6-2/TRBV6-3 | CASSYGTTDTQYF | TGTGCCAGCAGCTACGGGACCACAGATACGCAGTATTTT
. | 12 | . | TRBJ2-2 | TRBV20-1 | CSARNRATRLFF | TGCAGTGCTAGAAACAGGGCGACTAGGCTGTTTTTT
many | 15 | TRBD1 | TRBJ2-1 | TRBV7-2 | CASSTRQGGFHEQFF | TGTGCCAGCAGTACCCGACAGGGCGGCTTCCACGAGCAGTTCTTC
many | 13 | . | TRBJ2-5 | TRBV29-1 | CSVDTGPRKTQYF | TGCAGCGTAGACACAGGGCCCAGAAAGACCCAGTACTTC
. | 17 | . | TRBJ1-6 | TRBV4-3 | CASSQDVGPNPLGPLHF | TGCGCCAGCAGCCAAGATGTCGGCCCCAACCCCTTAGGACCCCTCCACTTT
few | 17 | . | TRBJ1-2 | TRBV2 | CASSEAPWAGINYGYTF | TGTGCCAGCAGTGAAGCCCCCTGGGCAGGGATAAACTATGGCTACACCTTC
few | 15 | . | TRBJ2-6 | TRBV5-6 | CASSLVGNGANVLTF | TGTGCCAGCAGCCTGGTGGGGAACGGGGCCAACGTCCTGACTTTC
. | 15 | TRBD2 | TRBJ2-1 | TRBV7-2 | CASRGGTSTFNEQFF | TGTGCCAGCAGAGGCGGGACTAGTACTTTCAATGAGCAGTTCTTC
. | 14 | . | TRBJ1-4 | TRBV20-1 | CSAIQLSTNEKLFF | TGCAGTGCTATCCAACTTTCAACTAATGAAAAACTGTTTTTT
. | 16 | . | TRBJ1-5 | TRBV4-3 | CASSQDKAYSNQPQHF | TGCGCCAGCAGCCAAGATAAAGCTTATAGCAATCAGCCCCAGCATTTT
many | 13 | . | TRBJ2-7 | TRBV7-2 | CASSPDGPYEQYF | TGTGCCAGCAGCCCGGACGGCCCCTACGAGCAGTACTTC
many | 15 | . | TRBJ2-7 | TRBV6-5 | CASSYEDRSSGEQYF | TGTGCCAGCAGTTACGAGGACAGATCGTCTGGGGAGCAGTACTTC
. | 16 | . | TRBJ2-4 | TRBV6-5 | CASSYAGRSLQNIQYF | TGTGCCAGCAGTTATGCAGGCAGGAGCTTACAAAACATTCAGTACTTC
many | 14 | TRBD2 | TRBJ2-1 | TRBV29-1 | CSVDRAGEYNEQFF | TGCAGCGTTGACCGAGCGGGAGAATACAATGAGCAGTTCTTC
. | 14 | . | TRBJ1-1 | TRBV7-3 | CASSLGGERTEAFF | TGTGCCAGCAGCTTAGGGGGAGAGCGGACTGAAGCTTTCTTT
. | 16 | . | TRBJ2-2 | TRBV11-2 | CASSPRLDANTGELFF | TGTGCCAGCAGCCCCCGCTTAGACGCGAACACCGGGGAGCTGTTTTTT
few | 14 | . | TRBJ2-4 | TRBV5-5 | CASSSTLAKNIQYF | TGTGCCAGCAGCTCGACATTAGCCAAAAACATTCAGTACTTC
. | 14 | TRBD1 | TRBJ2-3 | TRBV29-1 | CSVGTGSSTDTQYF | TGCAGCGTTGGGACAGGTTCTAGCACAGATACGCAGTATTTT
. | 14 | TRBD2 | TRBJ2-1 | TRBV3-1 | CASSPSGTYNEQFF | TGTGCCAGCAGCCCAAGCGGGACCTACAATGAGCAGTTCTTC
many | 15 | . | TRBJ1-4 | TRBV29-1 | CSVGLGGSLQEKLFF | TGCAGCGTTGGGCTAGGCGGGTCCCTGCAAGAAAAACTGTTTTTT
. | 13 | . | TRBJ2-3 | TRBV27 | CASSLEGKDTQYF | TGTGCCAGCAGTTTGGAGGGTAAAGATACGCAGTATTTT
. | 11 | . | TRBJ2-5 | TRBV6-5 | CASSSYETQYF | TGTGCCAGCAGTTCGTATGAGACCCAGTACTTC
few | 15 | TRBD2 | TRBJ2-3 | TRBV20-1 | CSARKGLAGPDTQYF | TGCAGTGCTAGGAAGGGACTAGCGGGGCCAGATACGCAGTATTTT
. | 15 | TRBD2 | TRBJ2-7 | TRBV7-9 | CASSLSIAGGYEQYF | TGTGCCAGCAGCTTAAGTATAGCGGGAGGCTACGAGCAGTACTTC
many | 13 | TRBD2 | TRBJ2-7 | TRBV7-2 | CASGLAGGSEQYF | TGTGCCAGCGGACTAGCGGGAGGTTCCGAGCAGTACTTC
few | 14 | . | TRBJ2-6 | TRBV5-1 | CASRVISGANVLTF | TGCGCCAGCAGGGTAATCTCTGGGGCCAACGTCCTGACTTTC
few | 13 | . | TRBJ1-5 | TRBV15 | CATSSPFVEPQHF | TGTGCCACCAGCAGCCCCTTTGTAGAACCCCAGCATTTT
. | 15 | TRBD2 | TRBJ2-7 | TRBV28 | CASSSPGGPSYEQYF | TGTGCCAGCAGTTCTCCGGGGGGGCCCAGCTACGAGCAGTACTTC
many | 12 | . | TRBJ1-1 | TRBV29-1 | CSVEVSTVEAFF | TGCAGCGTTGAAGTTAGCACCGTTGAAGCTTTCTTT
many | 16 | TRBD2 | TRBJ2-2 | TRBV6-5 | CASSPVGVAGTGELFF | TGTGCCAGCAGCCCCGTCGGGGTAGCGGGAACCGGGGAGCTGTTTTTT
many | 13 | TRBD1 | TRBJ2-3 | TRBV10-3 | CATRDRVTDTQYF | TGTGCCACCCGGGACAGGGTCACAGATACGCAGTATTTT
once | 15 | . | TRBJ2-4 | TRBV27 | CASSLSWQGGNIQYF | TGTGCCAGCAGTTTATCGTGGCAGGGAGGAAACATTCAGTACTTC
few | 15 | . | TRBJ1-3 | TRBV2 | CASSERRSSGNTIYF | TGTGCCAGCAGTGAGAGACGGAGCTCTGGAAACACCATATATTTT
. | 15 | TRBD1 | TRBJ1-4 | TRBV7-2 | CASSTPGQGGEKLFF | TGTGCCAGCAGCACCCCGGGACAGGGGGGTGAAAAACTGTTTTTT
. | 13 | . | TRBJ2-1 | TRBV29-1 | CSVSGTLDNEQFF | TGCAGCGTTTCCGGGACACTGGACAATGAGCAGTTCTTC
many | 16 | . | TRBJ1-5 | TRBV24-1 | CATSDRLDGFNQPQHF | TGTGCCACCAGTGATCGCTTGGACGGATTCAATCAGCCCCAGCATTTT
few | 20 | TRBD2 | TRBJ2-1 | TRBV6-6 | CASSKPSPGLAGPYYNEQFF | TGTGCCAGCAGTAAACCTTCTCCGGGACTAGCGGGACCTTATTACAATGAGCAGTTCTTC
once | 13 | . | TRBJ1-5 | TRBV5-5 | CASRVSGNQPQHF | TGTGCCAGCAGGGTCAGTGGCAATCAGCCCCAGCATTTT
. | 14 | . | TRBJ2-1 | TRBV5-1 | CASSLHTSSNEQFF | TGCGCCAGCAGCTTGCACACTAGCAGCAATGAGCAGTTCTTC
many | 14 | . | TRBJ1-1 | TRBV4-3 | CASSQVQGNTEAFF | TGCGCCAGCAGCCAAGTCCAGGGGAACACTGAAGCTTTCTTT
few | 16 | TRBD2 | TRBJ2-3 | TRBV5-1 | CASSRTSGLSTDTQYF | TGCGCCAGCAGCAGGACTAGCGGACTGAGCACAGATACGCAGTATTTT
. | 14 | . | TRBJ2-1 | TRBV7-2 | CASSFRWSQGEQFF | TGTGCCAGCAGCTTTCGTTGGAGTCAGGGTGAGCAGTTCTTC
. | 15 | . | TRBJ2-7 | TRBV9 | CASSASRTASHEQYF | TGTGCCAGCAGCGCCTCTCGGACAGCTTCCCACGAGCAGTACTTC
. | 17 | TRBD2 | TRBJ2-1 | TRBV7-9 | CASSLGSGLAGVNEQFF | TGTGCCAGCAGCTTAGGCTCGGGACTAGCGGGAGTCAATGAGCAGTTCTTC
few | 15 | . | TRBJ1-4 | TRBV27 | CASSLSRSVGEKLFF | TGTGCCAGCAGTTTATCGAGATCAGTGGGTGAAAAACTGTTTTTT